The 28 T cell receptor beta chains given below trace back to one sample, sequenced in a study of technical replicates of blood from several donors. Only in-frame clones appear in the TCRdb table, and some are missing; sequencing was by immunoSEQ multiplex PCR. The sample shows 79,000 or so clones, approximately 93% of them seen only once. The sample comprised T cells isolated from PBMCs. Receptors were obtained from a human donor in good health.

The rearrangement joins TRBV11-3 to TRBJ2-5; 7 nucleotides line up with TRBD1. Trimming removed 5 bases from V and 5 bases from J; junction bases left unmatched: 8. The germline CDR1 and CDR2 sequences are SGHNT and YENEEA. The CDR3 totals 14 residues. CDR3 sequence reads: CASSPGQDRETQYF. The CDR3 nucleotides read TGTGCCAGCAGCCCCGGACAGGACAGGGAGACCCAGTACTTC.

This clone has a single count. CDR3 bases: TGTGCCAGCTCTTCGACCGGGACAGGCACAGATACGCAGTATTTT. This gives the protein CASSSTGTGTDTQYF. This sequence joins TRBV27 and TRBJ2-3; TRBD1 agrees at 7 bases. V lost 8 bases to trimming and J lost 1 base; unmatched junction nucleotides: 9. The CDR3 loop spans 15 amino acids. Germline loops: CDR1 MNHEY, CDR2 SMNVEV (reference sequence).

The chain carries TRBV4-2 and TRBJ2-1; D might be TRBD2 (6 bases). Germline values: CDR1 LGHNA, CDR2 YNFKEQ. CDR3 size: 16 residues. Trimming cost V 0 bases and J 5 bases, with 14 bases left between them. Here the CDR3 DNA reads TGTGCCAGCAGCCAAGATGGGGGGACTTCCAACAATGAGCAGTTCTTC. Translating it yields CASSQDGGTSNNEQFF.

V usage is TRBV9 and J usage is TRBJ2-7, with D maybe TRBD2 (7 bases). Trimming took 6 bases from V and 6 from J, leaving 22 bases between them. There are 15 residues in the CDR3. The V gene's germline CDR1 is SGDLS and CDR2 YYNGEE. CDR3 protein: CASNSGGLAGREQYF. The DNA of the CDR3 is TGTGCCAGCAACTCCGGGGGGCTAGCAGGTCGCGAGCAGTACTTC.

CDR3 amino acids: CASTLPGELFF. CDR3 nucleotides: TGTGCCAGCACTCTTCCCGGGGAGCTGTTTTTT. The chain recombines TRBV6-1 with TRBJ2-2; D gene uncertain. Germline CDR1 is MNHNS and CDR2 is SASEGT. V was shortened by 7 bases and J by 6 bases, with 6 bases between the two germline ends. The CDR3 has 11 residues.

This clone showed up just a few times. This chain joins TRBV5-1 and TRBJ1-1, with D tentatively TRBD1 (6 bases). The CDR3 runs 14 residues. CDR1 SGHRS and CDR2 YFSETQ come from the germline V gene. V dropped 4 bases and J dropped 1 base, with 11 bases sitting between them. CDR3 nucleotides: TGCGCCAGCAGCCGGGACACCGAGAACACTGAAGCTTTCTTT. Translating it yields CASSRDTENTEAFF.

This clone showed up just once. The V and J genes are TRBV7-9 and TRBJ1-3; 7 positions match TRBD1. The CDR3 consists of 14 residues. Trimming took 2 bases from V and 8 from J; bases not matched to a gene: 6. Germline V gene data show CDR1 as SEHNR and CDR2 as FQNEAQ (reference sequence). The CDR3 here is CASSLTGEGYTIYF. Written as DNA, the CDR3 is TGTGCCAGCAGCTTAACAGGGGAAGGGTACACCATATATTTT.

The rearrangement joins TRBV4-2 to TRBJ2-1; 8 bases fit TRBD2. CDR1 is LGHNA and CDR2 is YNFKEQ in the germline V gene. With 0 bases clipped from V and 6 bases from J, the junction kept 10 bases outside the gene matches. The CDR3 has 17 amino acids. CDR3 in DNA: TGTGCCAGCAGCCAAGAAGAAGGACTAGCTGGCTTCAATGAGCAGTTCTTC. Its protein is CASSQEEGLAGFNEQFF.

The gene calls are TRBV10-3 and TRBJ1-1, with a tentative D call TRBD1 (6 bases). There are 15 residues in the CDR3. V lost 8 bases and J 3 bases, leaving 19 bases between the germline ends. The germline V gene has CDR1 ENHRY and CDR2 SYGVKD. In DNA form, the CDR3 reads TGTGCCATCGCAAATCTTCCAGGGGCAGACACTGAAGCTTTCTTT. Translating it yields CAIANLPGADTEAFF.

The chain has TRBV11-3 and TRBJ2-1; 10 nucleotides agree with TRBD2. This CDR3 is built from 15 residues. Trimming at V came to 4 bases and at J to 7 bases, leaving 7 bases not matched to a gene. Germline assignment: CDR1 SGHNT and CDR2 YENEEA. The CDR3 sequence is CASSSASGSWNEQFF. The CDR3 DNA reads as TGTGCCAGCAGCTCAGCTAGCGGGAGCTGGAATGAGCAGTTCTTC.

The chain joins TRBV6-5 to TRBJ2-7; 7 nucleotides agree with TRBD1. From germline, CDR1 is MNHEY and CDR2 SVGAGI. J gave up 3 bases and V 6 bases, and 5 bases lay outside the gene matches. CDR3 length equals 13 residues. The CDR3 nucleotides read TGTGCCAGCAGGGCGACAGGGAGCTACGAGCAGTACTTC. This encodes CASRATGSYEQYF.

V usage is TRBV14 and J usage is TRBJ1-1; maybe TRBD1 (6 bases). CDR3 length: 13 residues. The V end was cut by 0 bases, the J end by 8 bases, with 10 bases between. In germline, CDR1 is SGHDN, CDR2 FVKESK. This chain's CDR3 is CASSQDPTGEAFF. CDR3 sequence (DNA): TGTGCCAGCAGCCAAGATCCAACAGGGGAAGCTTTCTTT.

The chain is built from TRBV5-4 and TRBJ2-7; maybe TRBD2 (7 bases). The CDR3 contains 13 residues. Germline-derived CDR1 and CDR2 are SGHNT and YYREEE (reference sequence). Trimming stripped 4 bases from V and 4 bases from J, with 12 bases between. CDR3 sequence reads: CASSLGGGYEQYF. Written as DNA, the CDR3 is TGTGCCAGCAGCCTAGGGGGGGGATACGAGCAGTACTTC.

V and J are TRBV9 and TRBJ2-7; no clear D gene. The germline CDR1 and CDR2 sequences are SGDLS and YYNGEE. CDR3 length equals 15 residues. Trimming removed 0 bases from V and 4 bases from J, with 14 bases in between. Written as DNA, the CDR3 is TGTGCCAGCAGCGTAGGTGGAGTGGAAGGTTACGAGCAGTACTTC. Protein: CASSVGGVEGYEQYF.

V usage is TRBV28 and J usage is TRBJ2-7; a possible D gene is TRBD1 (5 bases). The CDR3 has 12 residues. Germline-derived CDR1 and CDR2 are MDHEN and SYDVKM. V was shortened by 6 bases and J by 0 bases, with 6 bases between the two germline ends. CDR3 DNA sequence: TGTGCCAGCAGGGACACCTCCTACGAGCAGTACTTC. Translated: CASRDTSYEQYF.

V and J are TRBV7-2 and TRBJ2-5, with D maybe TRBD1 (6 bases). V lost 2 bases and J 5 bases, leaving 12 bases between the germline ends. Germline V gene lookup returns CDR1 SGHTA and CDR2 FQGNSA. The CDR3 consists of 14 residues. CDR3 in DNA: TGTGCCAGCAGCTTAACAGGGTCGGCGGAGACCCAGTACTTC. Residues: CASSLTGSAETQYF. Complete variable domain (other parts from reference TRBV7-2 and TRBJ2-5): GAGVSQSPSNKVTEKGKDVELRCDPISGHTALYWYRQSLGQGLEFLIYFQGNSAPDKSGLPSDRFSAERTGGSVSTLTIQRTQQEDSAVYLCASSLTGSAETQYFGPGTRLLVL.

The chain employs TRBV4-1 and TRBJ2-7; 7 bases agree with TRBD2. The CDR3 contains 18 residues. The trim removed 4 bases at V and 0 bases at J, leaving 15 bases unmatched. Germline CDR1 reads MGHRA; CDR2 reads YSYEKL. Here the CDR3 DNA reads TGCGCCAGCAGCCCCTCAAGGGCGCGGGAGCCGTCCTCCTACGAGCAGTACTTC. Translated, it gives CASSPSRAREPSSYEQYF.

V and J are TRBV5-6 and TRBJ2-1, with D perhaps matching TRBD2 (6 bases). V gave up 0 bases and J gave up 10 bases, with 20 bases separating them. The CDR3 is 16 residues long. The germline V gene encodes CDR1 SGHDT and CDR2 YYEEEE. For the CDR3, the DNA is TGTGCCAGCAGCTTGGGGCCGGGACTCAAAATATCGGAGCAGTTCTTC. Its translation is CASSLGPGLKISEQFF.

The sample holds one count of this clone. The chain recombines TRBV19 with TRBJ1-3; D call uncertain. V was shortened by 6 bases and J by 0 bases, with 12 bases between the two germline ends. The germline CDR1 and CDR2 sequences are LNHDA and SQIVND (reference sequence). CDR3 length: 15 residues. The CDR3 nucleotides read TGTGCCAGTAGGTCACACCGGAGCTCTGGAAACACCATATATTTT. It specifies CASRSHRSSGNTIYF. The full variable domain, its missing parts supplied by reference TRBV19 and TRBJ1-3, is DGGITQSPKYLFRKEGQNVTLSCEQNLNHDAMYWYRQDPGQGLRLIYYSQIVNDFQKGDIAEGYSVSREKKESFPLTVTSAQKNPTAFYLCASRSHRSSGNTIYFGEGSWLTVV.

The V gene is TRBV6-1, the J gene TRBJ1-1; D not resolved. The V gene lost 8 bases and the J gene lost 3 bases, with 19 bases spanning the gap. The CDR3 is made up of 15 amino acids. CDR1 and CDR2 (germline): MNHNS, SASEGT. In nucleotides, the CDR3 is TGTGCCAGCGATTTTGATGGGGTAGCGCACACTGAAGCTTTCTTT. Translation: CASDFDGVAHTEAFF.

The chain combines TRBV7-3 with TRBJ2-7, with D tentatively TRBD2 (6 bases). This CDR3 comprises 14 residues. CDR1 is SGHTA and CDR2 is FQGTGA in the germline V gene. Trimming pared 2 bases from V and 6 bases from J, leaving 14 bases between. Here the CDR3 DNA reads TGTGCCAGCAGCTTAGGGGGAGGAGCCGGCGAGCAGTACTTC. The encoded protein is CASSLGGGAGEQYF.

The J gene is TRBJ2-7, the V gene TRBV7-9; 9 bases are a match to TRBD2. This CDR3 is 15 amino acids long. Germline CDR1 SEHNR, CDR2 FQNEAQ (reference sequence). V shed 8 bases, J shed 4 bases, and the junction held 12 bases outside the gene matches. The CDR3 is CASGLAGFGFYEQYF. CDR3 nucleotides: TGTGCCAGCGGGCTAGCGGGATTTGGCTTTTACGAGCAGTACTTC.

This clone was observed a few times. The chain employs TRBV5-1 and TRBJ2-1; 14 bases are a match to TRBD2. CDR1 SGHRS and CDR2 YFSETQ come from the germline V gene. CDR3 length equals 17 residues. Trimming removed 3 bases from V and 5 bases from J; junction bases left unmatched: 7. CDR3 in amino acids: CASSSRTSGRLDNEQFF. The CDR3 DNA is TGCGCCAGCAGCTCTAGGACTAGCGGGAGGCTCGACAATGAGCAGTTCTTC.

This clone was recorded only once. DNA of the CDR3: TGTGCCAGCAGCGTAGATGGGAATACGGGGGACGAGCAGTACTTC. It encodes CASSVDGNTGDEQYF. The rearrangement links TRBV9 to TRBJ2-7, with D perhaps matching TRBD2 (6 bases). The V end was cut by 0 bases, the J end by 5 bases, with 15 bases between. The CDR3 has 15 residues. Germline V gene sequence: CDR1 SGDLS, CDR2 YYNGEE.

The chain employs TRBV6-1 and TRBJ1-4; tentatively, D is TRBD1 (6 bases). The CDR3 consists of 15 residues. Germline-derived CDR1 and CDR2 are MNHNS and SASEGT. V lost 1 base and J 7 bases, leaving 13 bases between the germline ends. In nucleotides, the CDR3 is TGTGCCAGCAGTGAAGTCCACCTAGGGGGTGAAAAACTGTTTTTT. It yields the protein CASSEVHLGGEKLFF.

This rearrangement joins TRBV6-5 to TRBJ1-4; possible D gene TRBD1, 5 bases. Germline V gene data show CDR1 as MNHEY and CDR2 as SVGAGI. The CDR3 contains 15 residues. The V end was cut by 0 bases, the J end by 8 bases, with 13 bases between. The CDR3 region is CASSYSSQGWEKLFF. The CDR3 DNA sequence: TGTGCCAGCAGTTACTCGAGCCAGGGTTGGGAAAAACTGTTTTTT.

V is TRBV10-2 and J is TRBJ1-5, with D possibly matching TRBD1 (6 bases). This CDR3 comprises 15 residues. Between the trimmed V and J ends, which lost 5 bases and 3 bases, there was a span of 14 bases. Germline V gene data show CDR1 as WSHSY and CDR2 as SAAADI. The CDR3 DNA is TGCGCCAGCAGTAATGGGCAGGGGTCCAATCAGCCCCAGCATTTT. Protein product: CASSNGQGSNQPQHF.

This rearrangement joins TRBV5-4 to TRBJ2-1, with a possible D match to TRBD1 (6 bases). The CDR3 consists of 15 residues. V lost 0 bases to trimming and J lost 15 bases, with 22 bases between them. CDR1 is SGHNT, CDR2 YYREEE, per germline (reference sequence). The CDR3 sequence: CASSLVGQILGHPFF. Written as DNA, the CDR3 is TGTGCCAGCAGCTTGGTGGGACAAATTCTGGGTCATCCGTTCTTC.